This note documents a single T cell receptor beta chain sequence. The antigen is not known. The record originates from a study of vaccination effects on CD4 cells after COVID-19. Cultured cells yielded isolated CD4+ T cells after more than nine days. Each participant was given two doses of one vaccine (BNT162b2 or mRNA-1273). Sequencing was performed with immunoSEQ multiplex PCR; in TCRdb, only in-frame clones are kept and a portion is missing. There are 50,000 to 70,000 clones in the sample; less than 85% occur only once, and under 2.5% lies in the top ten. Trimming cost V 10 bases and J 2 bases, with 18 bases left between them. The CDR3 consists of 14 residues. Looked up from germline, CDR1 is MNHEY and CDR2 is SVGAGI.

The receptor comes from a human donor who received a COVID-19 vaccine. The sample in question was CD4+ T cells from PBMCs cultured without peptide, obtained after COVID-19 vaccination. The rearrangement links TRBV6-5 to TRBJ2-7; D possibly corresponds to TRBD2 (6 bases). The CDR3 DNA follows: TGTGCCACTGGTGGGCGGGACGGTCCCTACGAGCAGTACGTC. Its translation: CATGGRDGPYEQYV.